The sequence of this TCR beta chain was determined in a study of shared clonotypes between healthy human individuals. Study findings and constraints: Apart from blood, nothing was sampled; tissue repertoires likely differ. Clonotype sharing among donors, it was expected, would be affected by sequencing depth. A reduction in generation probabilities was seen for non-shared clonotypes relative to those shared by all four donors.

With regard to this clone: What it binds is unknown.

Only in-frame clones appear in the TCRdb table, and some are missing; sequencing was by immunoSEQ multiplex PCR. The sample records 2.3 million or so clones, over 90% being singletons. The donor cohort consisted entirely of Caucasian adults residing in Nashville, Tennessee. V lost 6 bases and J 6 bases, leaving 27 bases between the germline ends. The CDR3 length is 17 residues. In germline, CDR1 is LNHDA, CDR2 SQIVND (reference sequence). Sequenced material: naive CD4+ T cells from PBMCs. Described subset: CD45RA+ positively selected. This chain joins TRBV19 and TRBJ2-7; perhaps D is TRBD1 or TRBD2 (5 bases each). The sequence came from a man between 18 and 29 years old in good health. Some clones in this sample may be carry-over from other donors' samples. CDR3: CASRPEGRTWVLGEQYF. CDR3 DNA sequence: TGTGCCAGTAGACCCGAGGGCCGGACATGGGTGCTTGGCGAGCAGTACTTC.